This section outlines one T cell receptor (beta chain) sequence together with its context. Antigen specificity is unknown. Assay: immunoSEQ multiplex PCR; the TCRdb copy retains only in-frame clones and omits some. The sample lists 30,000 to 45,000 clones; around 80% were seen once. This sample is drawn from a study of OX40 agonist ivuxolimab in advanced cancers. On the study more broadly: In this trial design, patients received ivuxolimab intravenously at 0.01 to 10 mg/kg every 2 weeks. Partial responses were seen in three patients, one with hepatocellular carcinoma and two with cutaneous melanoma. Study-wide results and caveats: Compared with CD4+, CD8+ T cells on average had more expanded clones.

Germline CDR1 and CDR2: SEHNR and FQNEAQ (reference sequence). V lost 3 bases to trimming and J lost 6 bases; unmatched junction nucleotides: 5. The CDR3 extends over 16 amino acids. The origin of this receptor is an adult with an advanced solid tumor such as melanoma, head and neck, liver or kidney cancer. The V gene is TRBV7-9, the J gene TRBJ2-3; 14 bases are shared with TRBD2. Specimen: CD4+ or CD8+ T cells sorted from blood, collected in a trial of the OX40 agonist ivuxolimab. The CDR3 reads CASSFGTSGRADTQYF. The CDR3 DNA follows: TGTGCCAGCAGCTTTGGGACTAGCGGGAGAGCGGATACGCAGTATTTT.